A single sample is the source of the 3 T cell receptor beta chains below, sequenced in a study of cytomegalovirus exposure and HLA in healthy donors. 13 Jbeta primers and 60 Vbeta primers were used for the PCR. Profiled with immunoSEQ multiplex PCR; TCRdb holds only in-frame clones, not every one. The sample has about 170,000 clones, around 73% seen once. Sequenced material: PBMCs. The receptor source for this set is a woman aged 18-30 years in good health and CMV-seropositive.

On this clone: A read error is the likely source, as a far larger clone sits one nucleotide away. This chain uses TRBV5-3 with TRBJ1-1; D is undetermined. TRBV5-3 qualifies as an ORF whose function is uncertain. The CDR3 extends over 17 amino acids. V was pared by 2 bases and J by 3 bases, with 20 bases between. CDR3 coding DNA: TGTGCCAGAAGCTTAGACCCCTTAGAGGGTGGGGACACTGAAGCTTTCTTT. Its translation: CARSLDPLEGGDTEAFF.

V usage is TRBV6-5 and J usage is TRBJ1-2, with D tentatively TRBD1 (5 bases). The germline CDR1 and CDR2 sequences are MNHEY and SVGAGI. Deletions cut 4 bases from V and 7 bases from J, with 13 bases between. There are 13 residues in the CDR3. Here the CDR3 reads CASSSAGLSGYTF. Here the CDR3 DNA reads TGTGCCAGCAGTTCCGCGGGACTTAGTGGCTACACCTTC.

The J gene is TRBJ1-2, the V gene TRBV7-9; tentative D call: TRBD1 (5 bases). The germline CDR1 and CDR2 sequences are SEHNR and FQNEAQ (reference sequence). With 5 bases removed from V and 4 bases from J, the gap between germline ends came to 14 bases. The CDR3 totals 14 residues. CDR3 loop: CASSPPDRGYGYTF. The DNA of the CDR3 is TGTGCCAGCAGCCCGCCAGATAGGGGCTATGGCTACACCTTC.